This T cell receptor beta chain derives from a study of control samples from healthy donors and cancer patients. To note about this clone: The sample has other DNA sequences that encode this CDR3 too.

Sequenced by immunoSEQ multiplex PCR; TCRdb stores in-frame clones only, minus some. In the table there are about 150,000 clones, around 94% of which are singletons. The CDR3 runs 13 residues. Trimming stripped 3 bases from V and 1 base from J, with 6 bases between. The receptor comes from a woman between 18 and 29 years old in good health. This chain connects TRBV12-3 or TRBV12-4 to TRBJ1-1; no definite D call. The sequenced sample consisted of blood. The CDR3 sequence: CASSLSGNTEAFF. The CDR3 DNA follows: TGTGCCAGCAGTTTGTCAGGGAACACTGAAGCTTTCTTT.